This T cell receptor (beta chain) was obtained from a study of cytomegalovirus exposure and HLA in healthy donors. Primers: 60 Vbeta forward and 13 Jbeta reverse. The protocol was immunoSEQ multiplex PCR, while the TCRdb copy is restricted to in-frame clones and leaves out a portion. The sample shows about 78,000 clones, roughly 84% of them seen only once. V shed 5 bases, J shed 6 bases, and the junction held 10 bases outside the gene matches. The CDR3 runs 14 residues. CDR1 is SNHLY, CDR2 FYNNEI, per germline. The gene calls are TRBV2 and TRBJ2-7, with 7 bases fitting TRBD1. The TCR sequence derives from a woman in her fifties or sixties in good health and CMV-seronegative. Sequenced material: PBMCs. CDR3 nucleotide sequence: TGTGCCAGCAGTCTTGACTTCACAGGGGTCGAGCAGTACGTC. Its translation is CASSLDFTGVEQYV.